The rows below give T cell receptor beta chains drawn from one sample of a study of T cells after somatic rescue of genetic block. The table came from immunoSEQ multiplex PCR; TCRdb's copy has only in-frame clones and leaves some out. The data show tens of thousands of clones, about 90% seen once. Sequenced input: peripheral blood mononuclear cells (PBMCs). These TCRs come from a man aged 35-49 years. Both conserved end residues are part of each CDR3. D genes are given only for firm matches. Clone size is given for some rows only: seen once, a few or many times, or a class if the clone is expanded.

cdr3_nt: TGTGCCAGCAGTTTGGGGAGCGGGCACGAGCAGTACTTC
cdr3_aa: CASSLGSGHEQYF
d_call: .
clone_size: once
j_call: TRBJ2-7
v_call: TRBV28

cdr3_nt: TGTGCCAGCACCCTCGGGAGAAACTATGGCTACACCTTC
cdr3_aa: CASTLGRNYGYTF
d_call: .
clone_size: .
j_call: TRBJ1-2
v_call: TRBV28

cdr3_nt: TGTGCCAGCAGTCCCGGGAACAGCCGGAATACGCAGTATTTT
cdr3_aa: CASSPGNSRNTQYF
d_call: .
clone_size: .
j_call: TRBJ2-3
v_call: TRBV28

cdr3_nt: TGCGCCAGCAGCCAAGGCAGGGGGACTGAAGCTTTCTTT
cdr3_aa: CASSQGRGTEAFF
d_call: TRBD1
clone_size: .
j_call: TRBJ1-1
v_call: TRBV4-1

cdr3_nt: TGTGCCAGCAGTTCCTCCGGGACAGCGAAAACTGAAGCTTTCTTT
cdr3_aa: CASSSSGTAKTEAFF
d_call: TRBD1
clone_size: .
j_call: TRBJ1-1
v_call: TRBV28

cdr3_nt: TGTGCCAGCAGAGTGACTAGCGGGAAGGGGGATACGCAGTATTTT
cdr3_aa: CASRVTSGKGDTQYF
d_call: TRBD2
clone_size: once
j_call: TRBJ2-3
v_call: TRBV2

cdr3_nt: TGTGCCAGCAGTAGAGATGACAGATACGAGCAGTACTTC
cdr3_aa: CASSRDDRYEQYF
d_call: .
clone_size: .
j_call: TRBJ2-7
v_call: TRBV2

cdr3_nt: TGTGCCAGCAGTAAACCGGGACTAGAGTCCCACGAGCAGTACTTC
cdr3_aa: CASSKPGLESHEQYF
d_call: TRBD2
clone_size: .
j_call: TRBJ2-7
v_call: TRBV28

cdr3_nt: TGTGCCAGCAGCTTAAGAAGCTCTGGGGCCAACGTCCTGACTTTC
cdr3_aa: CASSLRSSGANVLTF
d_call: .
clone_size: .
j_call: TRBJ2-6
v_call: TRBV7-3

cdr3_nt: TGTGCCAGCAGTGAAGAACTAGCGGGAGGCAATGAGCAGTTCTTC
cdr3_aa: CASSEELAGGNEQFF
d_call: TRBD2
clone_size: once
j_call: TRBJ2-1
v_call: TRBV2

cdr3_nt: TGTGCCTGGACCGTAGGACAGAACTATGGCTACACCTTC
cdr3_aa: CAWTVGQNYGYTF
d_call: .
clone_size: .
j_call: TRBJ1-2
v_call: TRBV30

cdr3_nt: TGTGCCAGTCTAGGTAGCGGAGAATACAATGAGCAGTTCTTC
cdr3_aa: CASLGSGEYNEQFF
d_call: .
clone_size: .
j_call: TRBJ2-1
v_call: TRBV19

cdr3_nt: TGTGCCAGCAGCTTAAAGGACACGAGATTCAATCAGCCCCAGCATTTT
cdr3_aa: CASSLKDTRFNQPQHF
d_call: .
clone_size: .
j_call: TRBJ1-5
v_call: TRBV7-8

cdr3_nt: TGTGCCAGCAGTCTCTTTTGGGGGCTATCGTTTGGCTACACCTTC
cdr3_aa: CASSLFWGLSFGYTF
d_call: .
clone_size: .
j_call: TRBJ1-2
v_call: TRBV27

cdr3_nt: TGTGCCAGCTCACCCAGGGGGGATACGCAGTATTTT
cdr3_aa: CASSPRGDTQYF
d_call: TRBD1
clone_size: .
j_call: TRBJ2-3
v_call: TRBV18

cdr3_nt: TGTGCCAGTAGTACCCCGACTAGCGGGAGTGAGACCCAGTACTTC
cdr3_aa: CASSTPTSGSETQYF
d_call: TRBD2
clone_size: .
j_call: TRBJ2-5
v_call: TRBV19

cdr3_nt: TGTGCTACCTCGGTTGGCTCCTACGAGCAGTACTTC
cdr3_aa: CATSVGSYEQYF
d_call: .
clone_size: .
j_call: TRBJ2-7
v_call: TRBV6-1

cdr3_nt: TGTGCCAGCTCACCACCCGGTAACGTGATGAGTACTGAAGCTTTCTTT
cdr3_aa: CASSPPGNVMSTEAFF
d_call: .
clone_size: .
j_call: TRBJ1-1
v_call: TRBV18

cdr3_nt: TGTGCCAGCTCCCCCGGGGAAGTGGATGAAAAACTGTTTTTT
cdr3_aa: CASSPGEVDEKLFF
d_call: .
clone_size: .
j_call: TRBJ1-4
v_call: TRBV28

cdr3_nt: TGTGCCAGCAGATTGACAGGGGCTAATCAGCCCCAGCATTTT
cdr3_aa: CASRLTGANQPQHF
d_call: TRBD1
clone_size: .
j_call: TRBJ1-5
v_call: TRBV27

cdr3_nt: TGTGCCAGCAGCTTAGCGACGGACTCTGGAAACACCATATATTTT
cdr3_aa: CASSLATDSGNTIYF
d_call: .
clone_size: .
j_call: TRBJ1-3
v_call: TRBV7-8

cdr3_nt: TGCGCCAGCAGCGCGGGGACAGGGGTGTCACCCCTCCACTTT
cdr3_aa: CASSAGTGVSPLHF
d_call: TRBD1
clone_size: .
j_call: TRBJ1-6
v_call: TRBV10-2

cdr3_nt: TGTGCCAGCAGCTCCTCTTTCCTAATTTCCGGGACTAGCGGGAGGGTCACCTACGAGCAGTACTTC
cdr3_aa: CASSSSFLISGTSGRVTYEQYF
d_call: TRBD2
clone_size: .
j_call: TRBJ2-7
v_call: TRBV13

cdr3_nt: TGTGCCACCTCGCCGGACAGCGGCTCCTACAATGAGCAGTTCTTC
cdr3_aa: CATSPDSGSYNEQFF
d_call: .
clone_size: .
j_call: TRBJ2-1
v_call: TRBV15

cdr3_nt: TGTGCCAGCAGCGTAGACGGGGGTCAACAGCCCCAGCATTTT
cdr3_aa: CASSVDGGQQPQHF
d_call: .
clone_size: .
j_call: TRBJ1-5
v_call: TRBV9

cdr3_nt: TGTGCCAGCAGCTTAGTAGAAGATACGCAGTATTTT
cdr3_aa: CASSLVEDTQYF
d_call: .
clone_size: .
j_call: TRBJ2-3
v_call: TRBV7-6

cdr3_nt: TGTGCCAGCAGGGACAGGGACGCAGATACGCAGTATTTT
cdr3_aa: CASRDRDADTQYF
d_call: TRBD1
clone_size: .
j_call: TRBJ2-3
v_call: TRBV9

cdr3_nt: TGCGCCAGCAGCTTGGGTTCAAGTAGCGGGAGAGGAAGGAGCGTCGAGCAGTACTTC
cdr3_aa: CASSLGSSSGRGRSVEQYF
d_call: TRBD2
clone_size: .
j_call: TRBJ2-7
v_call: TRBV5-1

cdr3_nt: TGTGCCAGTAGTATAGTAATTGGGGCGCCGGGCAATCAGCCCCAGCATTTT
cdr3_aa: CASSIVIGAPGNQPQHF
d_call: .
clone_size: once
j_call: TRBJ1-5
v_call: TRBV19